This T cell receptor (beta chain) was recovered during a study of prognosis after radiotherapy for stage I lung cancer. Study information: Aged about 53 to 85 years, with a median of 74.5 years, the patients were approximately twelve men and a handful of women. With a biologically effective dose of at least 100 Gy, radiotherapy took the form of SBRT split into 3 to 5 fractions.

In its sample, this clonotype was seen many times. Researchers used two-round multiplex PCR to amplify TCR beta CDR3 starting from genomic DNA. Specific primers for each TRBV and TRBJ gene were what first-round PCR used. TCRdb re-called the multiplex PCR reads through MiXCR, storing one row per CDR3 protein. The sample yields some 19,000 distinct CDR3 sequences, 45% to 50% seen once. V was shortened by 2 bases and J by 4 bases, with 21 bases between the two germline ends. Germline values: CDR1 SGHAT, CDR2 FQNNGV. The CDR3 is 18 residues long. The material was PBMCs, obtained before or after stereotactic body radiation therapy (not recorded which). The genes are TRBV11-2 and TRBJ2-1; D might be TRBD2 (7 bases). This clonotype was obtained from a donor over 45 with non-small cell lung cancer. Here the CDR3 DNA reads TGTGCCAGCAGCTTATCTAGGGGGGGACTGGTTTCATACAATGAGCAGTTCTTC. Translating it yields CASSLSRGGLVSYNEQFF.